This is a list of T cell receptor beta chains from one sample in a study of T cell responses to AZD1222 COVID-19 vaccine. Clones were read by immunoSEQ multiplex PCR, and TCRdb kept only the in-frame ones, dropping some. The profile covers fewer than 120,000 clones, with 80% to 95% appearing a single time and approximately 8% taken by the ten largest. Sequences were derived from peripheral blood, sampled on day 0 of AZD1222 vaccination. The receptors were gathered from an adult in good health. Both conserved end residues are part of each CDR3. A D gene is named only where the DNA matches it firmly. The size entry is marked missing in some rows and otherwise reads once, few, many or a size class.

cdr3_nt: TGTGCCAGTCTGACGGGGGGGTCGCGTGATACGCAGTATTTT
cdr3_aa: CASLTGGSRDTQYF
d_call: TRBD2
j_call: TRBJ2-3
v_call: TRBV6-5
clone_size: NA

cdr3_nt: TGTGCCTGGAATCCTAGGCCCACCGGGGAGCTGTTTTTT
cdr3_aa: CAWNPRPTGELFF
d_call: NA
j_call: TRBJ2-2
v_call: TRBV30
clone_size: few

cdr3_nt: TGTGCCAGCAGCCAGGAGTTCAGGGAGACTTCACCCCTCCACTTT
cdr3_aa: CASSQEFRETSPLHF
d_call: NA
j_call: TRBJ1-6
v_call: TRBV3-1/TRBV3-2
clone_size: few

cdr3_nt: TGTGCCAGCTCACCGAACATTGACTCTGGAAACACCATATATTTT
cdr3_aa: CASSPNIDSGNTIYF
d_call: NA
j_call: TRBJ1-3
v_call: TRBV18
clone_size: once

cdr3_nt: TGTGCCAGCAGCCAGCTCAGGGGGCAGAGGACTGAAGCTTTCTTT
cdr3_aa: CASSQLRGQRTEAFF
d_call: TRBD1
j_call: TRBJ1-1
v_call: TRBV3-1/TRBV3-2
clone_size: NA

cdr3_nt: TGTGCCTGGAGAAGGGAGGGACTAGCTAACTATGGCTACACCTTC
cdr3_aa: CAWRREGLANYGYTF
d_call: NA
j_call: TRBJ1-2
v_call: TRBV30
clone_size: NA

cdr3_nt: TGTGCCAGCAGCCCTTCGGGGTCCTACGAGCAGTACTTC
cdr3_aa: CASSPSGSYEQYF
d_call: NA
j_call: TRBJ2-7
v_call: TRBV7-9
clone_size: NA

cdr3_nt: TGCGCCAGCAGCAGGGGAGAAGGTGAAAAACTGTTTTTT
cdr3_aa: CASSRGEGEKLFF
d_call: NA
j_call: TRBJ1-4
v_call: TRBV5-1
clone_size: NA

cdr3_nt: TGTGCCAGCAGCCAAAGGGGAAGTGAAAAACTGTTTTTT
cdr3_aa: CASSQRGSEKLFF
d_call: NA
j_call: TRBJ1-4
v_call: TRBV4-2
clone_size: NA

cdr3_nt: TGTGCCAGCAGCCCCACGGGGGGCGCACGGCTCACCTTC
cdr3_aa: CASSPTGGARLTF
d_call: NA
j_call: TRBJ1-2
v_call: TRBV3-1/TRBV3-2
clone_size: NA

cdr3_nt: TGTGCCAGCAGCTTGGGGGGGAGTATCGGAAAACTGTTTTTT
cdr3_aa: CASSLGGSIGKLFF
d_call: NA
j_call: TRBJ1-4
v_call: TRBV7-2
clone_size: NA

cdr3_nt: TGTGCCAGCAGCCCGGGGGAGCAGGGGGCGCGGTCGAATCAGCCCCAGCATTTT
cdr3_aa: CASSPGEQGARSNQPQHF
d_call: TRBD1
j_call: TRBJ1-5
v_call: TRBV14
clone_size: NA

cdr3_nt: TGCGCCAGCAGCTACAACCGCCAAGGGACTGGGGCCAACGTCCTGACTTTC
cdr3_aa: CASSYNRQGTGANVLTF
d_call: NA
j_call: TRBJ2-6
v_call: TRBV5-1
clone_size: NA

cdr3_nt: TGTGCCAGCAGCCCCCGCCACATGCAACAGTATACGCAGTATTTT
cdr3_aa: CASSPRHMQQYTQYF
d_call: NA
j_call: TRBJ2-3
v_call: TRBV9
clone_size: NA

cdr3_nt: TGTGCCAGCAGCTCCGCCTCCGGGACTGGGGCCAACGTCCTGACTTTC
cdr3_aa: CASSSASGTGANVLTF
d_call: NA
j_call: TRBJ2-6
v_call: TRBV5-8
clone_size: NA

cdr3_nt: TGTGCCAGCAGCGAGACAGGGACTAATGAAAAACTGTTTTTT
cdr3_aa: CASSETGTNEKLFF
d_call: TRBD1
j_call: TRBJ1-4
v_call: TRBV7-6
clone_size: NA

cdr3_nt: TGTGCCAGCAGCTTAGAGTTCAGGGCGACCTATAATTCACCCCTCCACTTT
cdr3_aa: CASSLEFRATYNSPLHF
d_call: NA
j_call: TRBJ1-6
v_call: TRBV5-5
clone_size: NA

cdr3_nt: TGTGCCAGCAGCCCCTTGACCCGCAATGAGCAGTTCTTC
cdr3_aa: CASSPLTRNEQFF
d_call: NA
j_call: TRBJ2-1
v_call: TRBV7-9
clone_size: NA

cdr3_nt: TGTGCCAGTATCGACAGGGGACACTGGGGAAGCTCTGGAAACACCATATATTTT
cdr3_aa: CASIDRGHWGSSGNTIYF
d_call: TRBD1
j_call: TRBJ1-3
v_call: TRBV19
clone_size: NA

cdr3_nt: TGCGCCAGCAGCTTGGGGACAGGGGGCGAGGATCAGCCCCAGCATTTT
cdr3_aa: CASSLGTGGEDQPQHF
d_call: TRBD1
j_call: TRBJ1-5
v_call: TRBV5-1
clone_size: NA

cdr3_nt: TGTGCCAGCAGCTTAGTTGGGCCTAGGCCTGGGGCCAACGTCCTGACTTTC
cdr3_aa: CASSLVGPRPGANVLTF
d_call: NA
j_call: TRBJ2-6
v_call: TRBV7-6
clone_size: NA

cdr3_nt: TGTGCCTGGAGTGTACAGGTAGGGACTGAAGCTTTCTTT
cdr3_aa: CAWSVQVGTEAFF
d_call: NA
j_call: TRBJ1-1
v_call: TRBV30
clone_size: NA

cdr3_nt: TGTGCCAGCAGCTTAGGGCCTAGGACAGCTAGCACAGATACGCAGTATTTT
cdr3_aa: CASSLGPRTASTDTQYF
d_call: NA
j_call: TRBJ2-3
v_call: TRBV11-3
clone_size: NA

cdr3_nt: TGTGCCAGCAGTTTCAGCCGGGGGCCTAATGAAAAACTGTTTTTT
cdr3_aa: CASSFSRGPNEKLFF
d_call: NA
j_call: TRBJ1-4
v_call: TRBV27
clone_size: NA

cdr3_nt: TGTGCCAGCAGTGAAGCACTAACAGGGGTTAACAATCAGCCCCAGCATTTT
cdr3_aa: CASSEALTGVNNQPQHF
d_call: TRBD1
j_call: TRBJ1-5
v_call: TRBV6-1
clone_size: NA

cdr3_nt: TGTGCCAGCAGCCTCCTGAAGGGAGAAGTCTATGGCTACACCTTC
cdr3_aa: CASSLLKGEVYGYTF
d_call: NA
j_call: TRBJ1-2
v_call: TRBV3-1/TRBV3-2
clone_size: NA

cdr3_nt: TGTGCCAGCAGCAGAGGAGGTAGCGGGGGGGGCAGCTCCTACAATGAGCAGTTCTTC
cdr3_aa: CASSRGGSGGGSSYNEQFF
d_call: NA
j_call: TRBJ2-1
v_call: TRBV21-1
clone_size: NA

cdr3_nt: TGCGCCAGCAGCTTATCTAGTACTTCCTACGAGCAGTACTTC
cdr3_aa: CASSLSSTSYEQYF
d_call: NA
j_call: TRBJ2-7
v_call: TRBV5-1
clone_size: few

cdr3_nt: TGTGCCAGCAGCATGACTAGCGGAAATCGGGGAGATACGCAGTATTTT
cdr3_aa: CASSMTSGNRGDTQYF
d_call: TRBD2
j_call: TRBJ2-3
v_call: TRBV9
clone_size: once

cdr3_nt: TGTGCCAGCAGCCAAGGGGCAGGCATGAACACTGAAGCTTTCTTT
cdr3_aa: CASSQGAGMNTEAFF
d_call: NA
j_call: TRBJ1-1
v_call: TRBV14
clone_size: NA

cdr3_nt: TGTGCCAGCAGCTTAGAGGCGGGGGGCGGATTTCACGAGCAGTACTTC
cdr3_aa: CASSLEAGGGFHEQYF
d_call: TRBD2
j_call: TRBJ2-7
v_call: TRBV11-2
clone_size: NA

cdr3_nt: TGTGCCAGCAGCCAATTTCCAGAGCTGCCCCCACGGTATTTT
cdr3_aa: CASSQFPELPPRYF
d_call: NA
j_call: TRBJ2-3
v_call: TRBV14
clone_size: NA

cdr3_nt: TGTGCCAGCGATTTGGATTATAGCAATCAGCCCCAGCATTTT
cdr3_aa: CASDLDYSNQPQHF
d_call: NA
j_call: TRBJ1-5
v_call: TRBV2
clone_size: NA

cdr3_nt: TGCGCCAGCAGTCAATGGGACAGGGGCACTGAAGCTTTCTTT
cdr3_aa: CASSQWDRGTEAFF
d_call: TRBD1
j_call: TRBJ1-1
v_call: TRBV4-1
clone_size: NA

cdr3_nt: TGTGCCAGTAGCGCGACAGGGCTCTTCTCTGGAAACACCATATATTTT
cdr3_aa: CASSATGLFSGNTIYF
d_call: TRBD1
j_call: TRBJ1-3
v_call: TRBV19
clone_size: NA

cdr3_nt: TGTGCCAGCAGTCAGGACAGGGGCAATCAGCCCCAGCATTTT
cdr3_aa: CASSQDRGNQPQHF
d_call: TRBD1
j_call: TRBJ1-5
v_call: TRBV6-5
clone_size: few

cdr3_nt: TGTGCCAGCAGTGTAAGCGGGGGGAACTACAATGAGCAGTTCTTC
cdr3_aa: CASSVSGGNYNEQFF
d_call: TRBD2
j_call: TRBJ2-1
v_call: TRBV28
clone_size: NA

cdr3_nt: TGCAGCGTTAGCGGGGGGGCTTCGGGCGAGCAGTACTTC
cdr3_aa: CSVSGGASGEQYF
d_call: TRBD2
j_call: TRBJ2-7
v_call: TRBV29-1
clone_size: NA

cdr3_nt: TGTGCCAGCAGTGAAGATGGGGGTGGTACCGGGGAGCTGTTTTTT
cdr3_aa: CASSEDGGGTGELFF
d_call: NA
j_call: TRBJ2-2
v_call: TRBV2
clone_size: NA

cdr3_nt: TGTGCCACCAGCAGAGCGGTGGAGACCCAGTACTTC
cdr3_aa: CATSRAVETQYF
d_call: NA
j_call: TRBJ2-5
v_call: TRBV15
clone_size: NA

cdr3_nt: TGTGCCAGCAGCTTAAACGGGGAGGCGGGAAACACCATATATTTT
cdr3_aa: CASSLNGEAGNTIYF
d_call: NA
j_call: TRBJ1-3
v_call: TRBV7-3
clone_size: once

cdr3_nt: TGTGCCAGCAGGGGGACCGCTCCGGATGGGCCCCAGCATTTT
cdr3_aa: CASRGTAPDGPQHF
d_call: NA
j_call: TRBJ1-5
v_call: TRBV2
clone_size: NA

cdr3_nt: TGTGCCAGCAGTTGGGGGAACTCCTACGAGCAGTACTTC
cdr3_aa: CASSWGNSYEQYF
d_call: NA
j_call: TRBJ2-7
v_call: TRBV28
clone_size: NA

cdr3_nt: TGTGCCAGCATCCACCTCGGTGGTATTAACTATGGCTACACCTTC
cdr3_aa: CASIHLGGINYGYTF
d_call: NA
j_call: TRBJ1-2
v_call: TRBV7-9
clone_size: NA

cdr3_nt: TGTGCCAGCAGTCGGAGACTAGCGGGGATGAGCTCCTACAATGAGCAGTTCTTC
cdr3_aa: CASSRRLAGMSSYNEQFF
d_call: TRBD2
j_call: TRBJ2-1
v_call: TRBV27
clone_size: once

cdr3_nt: TGTGCCACCAGTGAGGCCGGACAGGGTGGGTACAATGAGCAGTTCTTC
cdr3_aa: CATSEAGQGGYNEQFF
d_call: TRBD1
j_call: TRBJ2-1
v_call: TRBV24-1
clone_size: once

cdr3_nt: TGTGCCAGTAGTGCGATCGAGGTCGGCAATCAGCCCCAGCATTTT
cdr3_aa: CASSAIEVGNQPQHF
d_call: NA
j_call: TRBJ1-5
v_call: TRBV19
clone_size: NA

cdr3_nt: TGTGCCAGCAGCACACGGACTAGCGGCCGGTACGAGCAGTACTTC
cdr3_aa: CASSTRTSGRYEQYF
d_call: TRBD2
j_call: TRBJ2-7
v_call: TRBV11-2
clone_size: NA

cdr3_nt: TGTGCCAGCAGCCAAAGTAGAGGTGGGGGAAACACCATATATTTT
cdr3_aa: CASSQSRGGGNTIYF
d_call: NA
j_call: TRBJ1-3
v_call: TRBV7-6
clone_size: NA

cdr3_nt: TGTGCCAGCAGCTTGGTCCCTAGGACTGAAGCTTTCTTT
cdr3_aa: CASSLVPRTEAFF
d_call: NA
j_call: TRBJ1-1
v_call: TRBV5-6
clone_size: NA

cdr3_nt: TGTGCCAGTAGCGAGTGGGGGGTTGAACTCGGAGGGGAAAAACTGTTTTTT
cdr3_aa: CASSEWGVELGGEKLFF
d_call: NA
j_call: TRBJ1-4
v_call: TRBV19
clone_size: NA

cdr3_nt: TGTGCCAGCGGATTACGACGGGCCTATGGCTACACCTTC
cdr3_aa: CASGLRRAYGYTF
d_call: NA
j_call: TRBJ1-2
v_call: TRBV6-5
clone_size: NA

cdr3_nt: TGTGCCCTGGGCGGGGGGGCGGTCAATGAGCAGTTCTTC
cdr3_aa: CALGGGAVNEQFF
d_call: TRBD2
j_call: TRBJ2-1
v_call: TRBV30
clone_size: NA

cdr3_nt: TGTGCCACCAGCAGGGAATTGGCCGGGGAGCTGTTTTTT
cdr3_aa: CATSRELAGELFF
d_call: NA
j_call: TRBJ2-2
v_call: TRBV24-1
clone_size: NA

cdr3_nt: TGTGCCAGCAGTGGTTGGGGGGTAAACACTGAAGCTTTCTTT
cdr3_aa: CASSGWGVNTEAFF
d_call: NA
j_call: TRBJ1-1
v_call: TRBV2
clone_size: NA